Each of the 10 T cell receptor beta chains below was sequenced from the same sample in a study of cytomegalovirus exposure and HLA in healthy donors. Sequenced by immunoSEQ multiplex PCR; TCRdb stores in-frame clones only, minus some. This sample has tens of thousands of clones, with around 96% found just once. The sample consisted of PBMCs. All receptors derive from a man younger than 35 in good health and CMV-seronegative.

The chain combines TRBV25-1 with TRBJ2-5, with 10 bases that match TRBD1. The V gene's germline CDR1 is MGHDK and CDR2 SYGVNS. V was pared by 4 bases and J by 5 bases, with 7 bases of the junction left unmatched. CDR3 length equals 15 residues. Written as DNA, the CDR3 is TGTGCCAGCAGTGGTCCGGGACAGGGGTTGGAGACCCAGTACTTC. It is translated as CASSGPGQGLETQYF.

V usage is TRBV29-1 and J usage is TRBJ2-3; a possible D gene is TRBD1 (5 bases). Germline CDR1 reads SQVTM; CDR2 reads ANQGSEA. The CDR3 runs 12 residues. V lost 7 bases, J lost 1 base, and 9 bases lay in between. This CDR3 reads CSARTRTDTQYF. The CDR3 DNA sequence: TGCAGCGCGAGGACACGCACAGATACGCAGTATTTT.

This rearrangement joins TRBV27 to TRBJ1-5; 10 bases are a match to TRBD1. The CDR3 totals 12 residues. The germline gives CDR1 MNHEY, CDR2 SMNVEV (reference sequence). V lost 5 bases, J lost 13 bases, and 5 bases stayed unmatched. CDR3 DNA: TGTGCCAGCAGTCTGGGGACAGGGGAGCAGCATTTT. Protein: CASSLGTGEQHF.

This rearrangement joins TRBV29-1 to TRBJ2-6; 8 bases are a match to TRBD1. Trimming removed 3 bases from V and 0 bases from J; junction bases left unmatched: 4. Germline CDR1 and CDR2: SQVTM and ANQGSEA. CDR3 length equals 16 residues. CDR3 DNA: TGCAGCGTTGAGGGACAGGCAACCTCTGGGGCCAACGTCCTGACTTTC. As protein: CSVEGQATSGANVLTF.

This chain uses TRBV5-4 with TRBJ2-3, with TRBD2 matching 7 bases. Germline values: CDR1 SGHNT, CDR2 YYREEE (reference sequence). The CDR3 is 16 residues long. V was pared by 3 bases and J by 5 bases, with 12 bases of the junction left unmatched. The CDR3 region has the DNA TGTGCCAGCAGCTGGGAGGGAAGGGGTGAGGGAGATACGCAGTATTTT. Protein product: CASSWEGRGEGDTQYF.

This clone was recorded only once. This rearrangement joins TRBV29-1 to TRBJ1-2; TRBD1 agrees at 7 bases. Trimming at V came to 7 bases and at J to 7 bases, leaving 15 bases not matched to a gene. CDR1 SQVTM and CDR2 ANQGSEA come from the germline V gene. CDR3 size: 14 residues. The CDR3 here is CSALRQGVRGGYTF. The CDR3 coding sequence is TGCAGCGCCTTGCGACAGGGCGTTAGGGGTGGCTACACCTTC.

This chain links TRBV6-6 with TRBJ1-3; D is undetermined. Germline values: CDR1 MNHNY, CDR2 SVGAGI (reference sequence). V lost 6 bases and J lost 8, with 17 bases in between. The CDR3 runs to 14 residues. CDR3 coding DNA: TGTGCCAGCAGGAAACTAAACCCCCCGCACACCATATATTTT. Amino acid sequence: CASRKLNPPHTIYF.

CDR3 sequence reads: CATMKVAGDTEAFF. The CDR3 DNA reads TGTGCCACCATGAAAGTAGCGGGGGACACTGAAGCTTTCTTT. V and J are TRBV15 and TRBJ1-1, with TRBD1 as a possible D gene (5 bases). Trimming shortened V by 7 bases and J by 3 bases, and 15 bases separated the two germline ends. The CDR3 is 14 residues long. CDR1 is LNHNV and CDR2 is YYDKDF in the germline V gene (reference sequence).

This chain connects TRBV27 to TRBJ1-1; D is uncertain. The CDR3 totals 13 residues. Germline lookup yields CDR1 MNHEY and CDR2 SMNVEV (reference sequence). The V gene lost 2 bases and the J gene lost 7 bases, with 11 bases spanning the gap. This CDR3 reads CASSLIRESEAFF. As DNA, the CDR3 is TGTGCCAGCAGTTTAATCCGCGAGAGTGAAGCTTTCTTT.

The rearrangement links TRBV4-3 to TRBJ2-7; 9 nucleotides line up with TRBD1. The CDR3 is 16 amino acids. V trimming: 3 bases; J trimming: 6 bases; junction bases outside the gene matches: 12. Germline loops: CDR1 LGHNA, CDR2 YSLEER. The CDR3 DNA follows: TGCGCCAGCAGCCACGGGACTCGGGACAGGGTGGGCGAGCAGTACTTC. The encoded protein is CASSHGTRDRVGEQYF.